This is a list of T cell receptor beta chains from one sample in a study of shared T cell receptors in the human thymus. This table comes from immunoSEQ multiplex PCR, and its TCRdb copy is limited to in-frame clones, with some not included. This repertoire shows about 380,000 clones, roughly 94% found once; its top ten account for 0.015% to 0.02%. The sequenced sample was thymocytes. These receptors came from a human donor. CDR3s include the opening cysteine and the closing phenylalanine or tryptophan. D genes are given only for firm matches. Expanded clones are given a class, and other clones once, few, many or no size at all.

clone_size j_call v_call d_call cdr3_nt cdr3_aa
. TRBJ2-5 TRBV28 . TGTGCCAGCAAACGGGACAGCGGGAGTGCCGCGGTGGAGACCCAGTACTTC CASKRDSGSAAVETQYF
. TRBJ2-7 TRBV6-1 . TGTGCCAGCAGTGAAGTACCCCCGACAGAGACCTACGAGCAGTACTTC CASSEVPPTETYEQYF
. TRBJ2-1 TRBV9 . TGTGCCAGCAGCTTAGGTACTGTCAATGAGCAGTTCTTC CASSLGTVNEQFF
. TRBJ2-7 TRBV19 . TGTGCCAGTAGTATGGGGATGACTACAGGACGAGCCTCCTACGAGCAGTACTTC CASSMGMTTGRASYEQYF
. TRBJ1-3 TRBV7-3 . TGTGCCAGCAGCTTAAACAGGGACCCTGGAAACACCATATATTTT CASSLNRDPGNTIYF
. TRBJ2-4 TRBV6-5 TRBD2 TGTGCCAGCAGTTACTCGAGGGGACTAGGAGACATTCAGTACTTC CASSYSRGLGDIQYF
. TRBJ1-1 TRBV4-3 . TGCGCCAGCAGCCAAGATTCCGGGGCAAGGAACACTGAAGCTTTCTTT CASSQDSGARNTEAFF
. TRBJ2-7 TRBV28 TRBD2 TGTGCCAGCAGTATACCCTCTCCGGGACTAGCGGGAGTCGTCAACGAGCAGTACTTC CASSIPSPGLAGVVNEQYF
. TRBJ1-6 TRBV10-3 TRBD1 TGTGCCATCAGTGAGTTAGACAGGGGCGGTTCACCCCTCCACTTT CAISELDRGGSPLHF
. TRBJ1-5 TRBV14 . TGTGCCAGCAGCCAAGGCAGGTACAAGCCCCAGCATTTT CASSQGRYKPQHF
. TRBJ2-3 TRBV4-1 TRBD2 TGCGCCAGCAGCCGTCGGACTAGCGAGGGGCTGGGCACAGATACGCAGTATTTT CASSRRTSEGLGTDTQYF
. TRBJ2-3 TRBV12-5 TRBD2 TGTGCTAGTGGTCCGGGACTAGCGGGAGGGCCGAAGACAGATACGCAGTATTTT CASGPGLAGGPKTDTQYF
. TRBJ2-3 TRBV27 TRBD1 TGTGCCAGCAGTACAGAGGGCCCGGGACAGGGAGGGATAGATACGCAGTATTTT CASSTEGPGQGGIDTQYF
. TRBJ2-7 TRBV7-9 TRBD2 TGTGCCAGCAGCGCACTAGCGGGAGAATCTACCTACGAGCAGTACTTC CASSALAGESTYEQYF
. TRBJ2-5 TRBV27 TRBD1 TGTGCCAGCATCAGGACAGGGGGGGCAGAGACCCAGTACTTC CASIRTGGAETQYF
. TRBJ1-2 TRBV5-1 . TGCGCCAGCAGCTTGGTCCGCTCTGCGAACTATGGCTACACCTTC CASSLVRSANYGYTF
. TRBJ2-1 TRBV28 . TGTGCCAGCAGTTTAGGGGGTGAGCAGTTCTTC CASSLGGEQFF
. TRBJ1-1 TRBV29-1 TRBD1 TGCAGCGTTGAATACGTCGCAGGGGGTACTGAAGCTTTCTTT CSVEYVAGGTEAFF
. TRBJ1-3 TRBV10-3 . TGTGCCATCTGGGGGGGCGCCGGAAACACCATATATTTT CAIWGGAGNTIYF
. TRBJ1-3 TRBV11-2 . TGTGCCAGCAGCCCAGGTGAAGGAGGTCCCTCTGGAAACACCATATATTTT CASSPGEGGPSGNTIYF
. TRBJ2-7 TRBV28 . TGTGCCAGCAGCATCTCCTACGAGCAGTACTTC CASSISYEQYF
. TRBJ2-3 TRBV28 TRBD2 TGTGCCAGCAGTTCACCGACTAGCGGGAGGGCCGGCACAGATACGCAGTATTTT CASSSPTSGRAGTDTQYF
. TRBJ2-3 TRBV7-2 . TGTGCCAGCAGCCTAGCTGGCCCCGCCGATACGCAGTATTTT CASSLAGPADTQYF
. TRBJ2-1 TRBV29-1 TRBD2 TGCAGCGTGGAAGAACTTAGCGGGAGTCGGGCTGAGCAGTTCTTC CSVEELSGSRAEQFF
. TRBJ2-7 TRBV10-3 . TGTGCCATCAGGACGGAGCGGACGGGGTCCTACGAGCAGTACTTC CAIRTERTGSYEQYF
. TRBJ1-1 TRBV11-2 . TGTGCCAGCAGCCCTCAGGGGAACACTGAAGCTTTCTTT CASSPQGNTEAFF
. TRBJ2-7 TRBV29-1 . TGCAGCGTTTCTCGGGACACCACCTACGAGCAGTACTTC CSVSRDTTYEQYF
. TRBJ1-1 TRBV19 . TGTGCCAGTAGTATACGCCGGGTCCCGCTCCCCACTGAAGCTTTCTTT CASSIRRVPLPTEAFF
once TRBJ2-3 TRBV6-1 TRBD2 TGTGCCAGCAGCCTGACTAGCGGGAGGTTTAATACGCAGTATTTT CASSLTSGRFNTQYF
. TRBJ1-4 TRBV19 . TGTGCCAGTAGTATAGCGGGCTCAAATGAAAAACTGTTTTTT CASSIAGSNEKLFF
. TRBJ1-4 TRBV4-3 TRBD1 TGCGCCAGCAGTAACAGGGGGACTAATGAAAAACTGTTTTTT CASSNRGTNEKLFF
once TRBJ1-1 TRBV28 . TGTGCCAGCAGGCCTTCGAGGGCAGAACCTGAAGCTTTCTTT CASRPSRAEPEAFF
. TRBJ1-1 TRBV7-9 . TGTGCCAGCAGCCGCATCCCGGGAGGCTTCTTT CASSRIPGGFF
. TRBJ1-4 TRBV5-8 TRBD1 TGTGCCAGCAGGGACTTAACCGGGACAGGGTATGAAAAACTGTTTTTT CASRDLTGTGYEKLFF
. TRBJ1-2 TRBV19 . TGTGCCAGTAGTCTGTATCCGGGCCCCACCTTC CASSLYPGPTF
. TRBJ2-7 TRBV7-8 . TGTGCCAGCAGCCACCCTACCCGGGACCCACGGACCTACGAGCAGTACTTC CASSHPTRDPRTYEQYF
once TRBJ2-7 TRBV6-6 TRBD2 TGTGCCAGCAGTTACTGGACTAGCGGGTCCTACGAGCAGTACTTC CASSYWTSGSYEQYF
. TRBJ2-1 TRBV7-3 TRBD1 TGTGCCAGCAGCTCCTCGGACAGGGAGGCTTACCCCTACAATGAGCAGTTCTTC CASSSSDREAYPYNEQFF
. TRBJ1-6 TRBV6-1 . TGTGCCAGCAGTGCCCTTCGAACTCAGGGGAAGGGATCACCCCTCCACTTT CASSALRTQGKGSPLHF
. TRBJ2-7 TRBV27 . TGTGCCACCCAGGATGTTGGGTTCTCCTACGAGCAGTACTTC CATQDVGFSYEQYF
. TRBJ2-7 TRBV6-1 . TGTGCCAGCAGTGGCGGGGCCTACGAGCAGTACTTC CASSGGAYEQYF
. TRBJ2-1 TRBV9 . TGTGCCAGCAGCGGCTCCCTCCGCGGTAGGGTTGGAAATGAGCAGTTCTTC CASSGSLRGRVGNEQFF
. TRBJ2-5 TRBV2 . TGTGCCAGCACCCACAGGGAGTGGGTCCAAGAGACCCAGTACTTC CASTHREWVQETQYF
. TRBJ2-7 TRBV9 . TGTGCCAGCAGCGTAGCCTCCGGGGGGCAGACGGAGACCGAGCAGTACTTC CASSVASGGQTETEQYF
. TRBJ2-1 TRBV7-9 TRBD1 TGTGCCAGCAATCGACGGGACAGGGGAAGGAATGAGCAGTTCTTC CASNRRDRGRNEQFF
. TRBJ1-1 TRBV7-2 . TGTGCCAGCAGCTTAGGGCAGGGAAACACTGAAGCTTTCTTT CASSLGQGNTEAFF
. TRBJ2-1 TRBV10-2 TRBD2 TGCGCCAGCAGTGAGCCACTTTTGAAGCGGGAGAAGGACAATGAGCAGTTCTTC CASSEPLLKREKDNEQFF
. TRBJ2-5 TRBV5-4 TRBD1 TGTGCCAGCAGCTCGACCTCCCCGGGACAGGGGTTTGAGACCCAGTACTTC CASSSTSPGQGFETQYF
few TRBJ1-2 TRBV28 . TGTGCCAGCAGTCCGTCCGGGCCGACTTCCTATGGCTACACCTTC CASSPSGPTSYGYTF
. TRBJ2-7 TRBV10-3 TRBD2 TGTGCCATCACTAGCGGGGACTCCTACGAGCAGTACTTC CAITSGDSYEQYF
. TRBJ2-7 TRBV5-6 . TGTGCCAGCAGCTTGGCCGGGTGGGGGACGGTGAACTACGAGCAGTACTTC CASSLAGWGTVNYEQYF
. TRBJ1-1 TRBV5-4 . TGTGCCAGCAGCTTCCTCAGGACAGCACCGAACACTGAAGCTTTCTTT CASSFLRTAPNTEAFF
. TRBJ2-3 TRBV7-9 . TGTGCCAGCAGGCGACCTTCAGGGCTGGGCACAGATACGCAGTATTTT CASRRPSGLGTDTQYF